This T cell receptor (beta chain) was obtained from a study of spatial heterogeneity in lung cancer. Study-wide findings and caveats: Intratumoral expanded alpha and beta TCR counts were found to track tumor mutation counts.

This clonotype rates as large. No antigen is known for it. Between the trimmed V and J ends, which lost 5 bases and 2 bases, there was a span of 13 bases. From germline, CDR1 is MDHEN and CDR2 SYDVKM. CDR3 length: 15 residues. Via MiXCR, TCRdb re-called the 5' RACE reads, giving one row per CDR3 protein. This repertoire shows 650 to 950 distinct CDR3 sequences, around 15% found once; its top ten account for more than 15%. Time point described: sample taken at primary tumor resection. The source of this sequence is a male donor with early-stage non-small cell lung cancer. The rearrangement links TRBV28 to TRBJ1-5; a possible D gene is TRBD1 (6 bases). The specimen was lung tumor tissue, collected at surgery. This CDR3 reads CASSPSGVGNQPQHF. CDR3 sequence (DNA): TGTGCCAGCAGTCCTTCAGGGGTTGGCAATCAGCCCCAGCATTTT. Together with reference TRBV28 and TRBJ1-5, the CDR3 gives the full variable domain: DVKVTQSSRYLVKRTGEKVFLECVQDMDHENMFWYRQDPGLGLRLIYFSYDVKMKEKGDIPEGYSVSREKKERFSLILESASTNQTSMYLCASSPSGVGNQPQHFGDGTRLSIL.